What follows are 11 T cell receptor beta chains derived from one specimen sequenced in a study of T cell changes during pregnancy in multiple sclerosis. The data were produced by immunoSEQ multiplex PCR, yet TCRdb's version contains in-frame clones alone and is incomplete. The sample lists 70,000 or so clones, 80% to 95% occurring once. Here the sequenced sample was CD4+ T cells from peripheral blood mononuclear cells, taken after pregnancy. All receptors derive from a female donor with multiple sclerosis, enrolled in a pregnancy study.

The chain links TRBV14 to TRBJ1-2, with D unclear. The CDR3 is made up of 12 amino acids. V was shortened by 4 bases and J by 2 bases, with 5 bases between the two germline ends. CDR1 and CDR2 (germline): SGHDN, FVKESK. This CDR3 reads CASSPGNYGYTF. CDR3 coding DNA: TGTGCCAGCAGCCCCGGGAACTATGGCTACACCTTC.

The chain is built from TRBV5-1 and TRBJ2-1, with 8 positions matching TRBD2. This CDR3 spans 15 amino acids. J gave up 3 bases and V 4 bases, and 6 bases lay outside the gene matches. Per germline, CDR1 SGHRS and CDR2 YFSETQ. The CDR3: CASSAGGAIYNEQFF. CDR3 DNA sequence: TGCGCCAGCAGCGCCGGGGGGGCGATCTACAATGAGCAGTTCTTC.

The J gene is TRBJ2-5, the V gene TRBV7-3; D gene uncertain. The CDR3 runs to 14 residues. Germline assignment: CDR1 SGHTA and CDR2 FQGTGA. V lost 0 bases and J 5 bases, leaving 10 bases between the germline ends. The CDR3 nucleotides read TGTGCCAGCAGCTTAACGGGTAGCAAGGAGACCCAGTACTTC. Residues: CASSLTGSKETQYF.

V and J are TRBV6-6 and TRBJ1-2; D ambiguous. Per the germline V gene, CDR1 is MNHNY and CDR2 is SVGAGI (reference sequence). CDR3 length: 14 residues. V lost 7 bases and J 3 bases, leaving 15 bases between the germline ends. This CDR3 is CASTGLGLYYGYTF. The CDR3 coding sequence is TGTGCCAGCACCGGACTAGGCTTGTACTATGGCTACACCTTC.

The count of this clone is one. The genes are TRBV10-1 and TRBJ2-1; 12 nucleotides match TRBD2. The V segment lost 0 bases and the J segment 7 bases; nucleotides outside the gene matches: 1. The CDR3 is made up of 15 amino acids. Germline V CDR1 and CDR2: WNHNN, SYGVQD (reference sequence). Here the CDR3 DNA reads TGCGCCAGCAGTGAGTCGACTAGCGGGAGAAATGAGCAGTTCTTC. It is translated as CASSESTSGRNEQFF.

J is TRBJ2-1 and V is TRBV23-1, with 9 positions matching TRBD1. TRBV23-1 is reported as an ORF; its role is uncertain. Trimming at V came to 5 bases and at J to 16 bases, leaving 12 bases not matched to a gene. This CDR3 comprises 13 residues. This CDR3 is CASSYSTRDREFF. CDR3 coding DNA: TGCGCCAGCAGTTACTCCACCCGGGACAGGGAATTCTTC.

The table lists this clone with a few counts. For the CDR3, the DNA is TGTGCCAGCAGCCAAACCCCCAGGGCCCCAAGTGGAAACACCATATATTTT. Protein: CASSQTPRAPSGNTIYF. V and J are TRBV4-2 and TRBJ1-3; a possible D gene is TRBD1 (5 bases). CDR3 length: 17 amino acids. Trimming took 2 bases from V and 3 from J, leaving 17 bases between them. The germline gives CDR1 LGHNA, CDR2 YNFKEQ.

The rearrangement links TRBV2 to TRBJ1-2; tentatively, D is TRBD1 (5 bases). CDR1 and CDR2 from the germline V gene are SNHLY and FYNNEI. The CDR3 loop spans 14 amino acids. Trimming removed 4 bases at V and 6 bases at J, with 15 bases between. Here the CDR3 DNA reads TGTGCCAGCAGTGTGGTCAGGGTTCAGAATGGCTACACCTTC. Translated: CASSVVRVQNGYTF.

This rearrangement joins TRBV4-1 to TRBJ1-5; 10 nucleotides align to TRBD1. Trimming at V came to 4 bases and at J to 5 bases, leaving 14 bases not matched to a gene. CDR1 and CDR2 from the germline V gene are MGHRA and YSYEKL. This CDR3 comprises 18 residues. The CDR3 DNA reads as TGCGCCAGCAGCCGGCGTATACTCGGGACAGGGGCAGATCAGCCCCAGCATTTT. Protein sequence: CASSRRILGTGADQPQHF.

This chain uses TRBV19 with TRBJ1-1; 10 bases are shared with TRBD1. The V gene end was trimmed by 10 bases and the J gene end by 6 bases; junction bases not matched to a gene: 5. This CDR3 is built from 12 residues. Per germline, CDR1 LNHDA and CDR2 SQIVND (reference sequence). CDR3 amino acids: CATSDRGSEAFF. In DNA, the CDR3 is TGTGCCACCTCGGACAGGGGGTCTGAAGCTTTCTTT.

The table lists this clone with a count of one. The chain recombines TRBV11-2 with TRBJ1-3; the D gene is possibly TRBD1 (6 bases). With 1 base removed from V and 4 bases from J, the gap between germline ends came to 11 bases. CDR3 length: 15 residues. Germline V CDR1 and CDR2: SGHAT, FQNNGV. CDR3 DNA sequence: TGTGCCAGCAGCTTAGCAGGGGCGGGCGGAAACACCATATATTTT. Protein: CASSLAGAGGNTIYF. Full variable domain (outside the CDR3, taken from reference TRBV11-2 and TRBJ1-3): EAGVAQSPRYKIIEKRQSVAFWCNPISGHATLYWYQQILGQGPKLLIQFQNNGVVDDSQLPKDRFSAERLKGVDSTLKIQPAKLEDSAVYLCASSLAGAGGNTIYFGEGSWLTVV.